The T cell receptor beta chain under discussion was sequenced for a study of blood T cell repertoires in COVID-19. Study summary: Samples came from the United States, Italy and Spain, spanning acute and convalescent COVID-19. Nucleic acid was either cDNA or gDNA, and it came from T cells, B-cell-depleted T cells, or PBMCs.

In the original processing: Estimates of nucleated cell counts were drawn from the amplification of reference gene primers. The method was immunoSEQ multiplex PCR; TCRdb's version includes in-frame clones alone and lacks a portion of them. Clone size and the V and J calls come from that table; the DNA yielded D and trimming. Of around 250,000 clones in the sample, 75% to 90% were seen once. Germline-derived CDR1 and CDR2 are LGHDT and YNNKEL (reference sequence). The CDR3 sequence is 18 residues long. Trimming cost V 4 bases and J 0 bases; bases outside gene matches: 11. The chain has TRBV3-1 (or the pseudogene TRBV3-2) and TRBJ2-3; 9 bases agree with TRBD2. The receptor's source is a woman aged 40 to 55 who had recovered from COVID-19. Sequences were obtained from peripheral blood. CDR3 loop: CASSPRVAGVTSTDTQYF. CDR3 bases: TGTGCCAGCAGCCCCCGCGTAGCGGGAGTCACTAGCACAGATACGCAGTATTTT.